The 18 T cell receptor beta chains below come from one sample, sequenced in a study of CD8 T cells in ankylosing spondylitis. TCRdb passed the 5' RACE reads through MiXCR, listing each CDR3 protein once. Here the sample spans roughly 670,000 distinct CDR3 sequences, under 20% being singletons. Whole-study results and caveats: Ankylosing spondylitis blood appeared to carry a characteristic TCR beta motif of 7 or 8 highly homologous variants.

Their cognate antigens are unknown. The sequenced material came from blood, either unsorted or a sorted T cell fraction (not recorded which). The receptors were sampled from a male donor with ankylosing spondylitis.

This clonotype showed up many times. The chain links TRBV12-3 or TRBV12-4 to TRBJ1-1, with TRBD1 matching over 8 bases. Losses at the gene ends were 4 bases for V and 0 bases for J; bases not matched to a gene: 1. The CDR3 contains 14 residues. The CDR3 is CASSSTGVNTEAFF. The CDR3 region has the DNA TGTGCCAGCAGTTCGACAGGGGTGAACACTGAAGCTTTCTTT.

The rearrangement joins TRBV20-1 to TRBJ1-1; TRBD1 matches at 9 bases. In germline, CDR1 is DFQATT, CDR2 SNEGSKA (reference sequence). The CDR3 is made up of 14 amino acids. V gave up 2 bases and J gave up 6 bases; unmatched junction bases: 7. The CDR3 sequence is CSARLQGALSEAFF. The CDR3 DNA follows: TGCAGTGCTAGATTACAGGGGGCGCTCTCTGAAGCTTTCTTT.

This clonotype has a handful of counts. The gene calls are TRBV12-3 or TRBV12-4 and TRBJ2-1, with 10 bases aligning to TRBD2. Unmatched junction bases numbered 5, after V lost 3 bases and J lost 9 bases. CDR3 length: 14 amino acids. The CDR3 sequence: CASSLSASGGEQFF. CDR3 coding DNA: TGTGCCAGCAGTTTGTCGGCTAGCGGGGGTGAGCAGTTCTTC.

This sequence joins TRBV4-1 and TRBJ1-1; D not certain. This CDR3 contains 14 residues. Between the trimmed V and J ends, which lost 7 bases and 5 bases, there was a span of 17 bases. Germline assignment: CDR1 MGHRA and CDR2 YSYEKL. The CDR3 nucleotides read TGCGCCAGCACCGAGGGAGTGGAAGGAACTGAAGCTTTCTTT. Its protein is CASTEGVEGTEAFF.

This clonotype occurred a few times. The chain is built from TRBV5-6 and TRBJ1-5; 8 bases agree with TRBD1. J was trimmed by 7 bases and V by 3 bases; bases with no gene match: 9. The CDR3 runs 15 residues. CDR1 and CDR2 from the germline V gene are SGHDT and YYEEEE. This CDR3 reads CASSYSDRDGQPQHF. In nucleotides, the CDR3 is TGTGCCAGCAGCTATTCGGACAGGGATGGGCAGCCCCAGCATTTT.

This sequence joins TRBV11-2 and TRBJ2-1, with D possibly being TRBD2 (7 bases). Germline CDR1 SGHAT, CDR2 FQNNGV. The V end was cut by 5 bases, the J end by 12 bases, with 17 bases between. There are 13 residues in the CDR3. This chain's CDR3 is CASSRGGERWQFF. In DNA, the CDR3 is TGTGCCAGCAGCAGGGGGGGAGAACGGTGGCAGTTCTTC.

The chain combines TRBV12-3 or TRBV12-4 with TRBJ2-1; 13 bases are a match to TRBD2. The V gene end was trimmed by 6 bases and the J gene end by 6 bases; junction bases not matched to a gene: 5. The CDR3 sequence is 15 residues long. CDR3 coding DNA: TGTGCCAGCAGCACTAGCGGGAGGGCCGTCAATGAGCAGTTCTTC. Protein product: CASSTSGRAVNEQFF.

This clonotype was seen a single time. The chain is built from TRBV11-3 and TRBJ2-3; D gene uncertain. CDR3 length: 15 residues. The germline CDR1 and CDR2 sequences are SGHNT and YENEEA. The germline V and J ends were trimmed by 4 bases and 2 bases, with 13 bases remaining between them. The CDR3 region is CASSSGGLDTDTQYF. CDR3 in DNA: TGTGCCAGCAGCTCAGGTGGGCTAGACACAGATACGCAGTATTTT.

This clonotype was seen repeatedly, ten times or more. V and J are TRBV4-3 and TRBJ2-7, with D unresolved. CDR1 and CDR2 from the germline V gene are LGHNA and YSLEER. The CDR3 sequence is 13 residues long. The V end lost 0 bases, the J end lost 4 bases, and 7 bases lay between the germline ends. The CDR3 nucleotides read TGCGCCAGCAGCCAAGATTCGGATTACGAGCAGTACTTC. This translates into CASSQDSDYEQYF.

This clonotype occurred a few times. The rearrangement joins TRBV20-1 to TRBJ1-1; 8 positions agree with TRBD1. The CDR3 loop spans 13 amino acids. Germline V gene data show CDR1 as DFQATT and CDR2 as SNEGSKA (reference sequence). The trim removed 5 bases at V and 0 bases at J, leaving 2 bases unmatched. This CDR3 reads CSAAGGMNTEAFF. The CDR3 coding sequence is TGCAGTGCTGCAGGGGGCATGAACACTGAAGCTTTCTTT.

The chain couples TRBV14 to TRBJ2-1, with 9 bases that match TRBD2. CDR1 and CDR2 (germline): SGHDN, FVKESK. The junction had 4 bases not matched to a gene; V was cut back by 1 base and J by 3 bases. This CDR3 is 16 amino acids long. CDR3 coding DNA: TGTGCCAGCAGCCAAGGGGTTAGCGGGGGCTACAATGAGCAGTTCTTC. Its translation: CASSQGVSGGYNEQFF.

V gene TRBV3-1 combines with J gene TRBJ1-6; TRBD1 matches at 9 bases. The length of the CDR3 is 16 residues. Per the germline V gene, CDR1 is LGHDT and CDR2 is YNNKEL (reference sequence). The V segment lost 4 bases and the J segment 8 bases; nucleotides outside the gene matches: 9. CDR3 sequence (DNA): TGTGCCAGCAGCCTACTCGGGGACAGGGATTATTCACCCCTCCACTTT. This sequence encodes CASSLLGDRDYSPLHF.

The table lists this clonotype with a few counts. This sequence joins TRBV4-1 and TRBJ2-1; D may be TRBD2 (5 bases). The CDR3 has 15 amino acids. Germline CDR1 is MGHRA and CDR2 is YSYEKL. V lost 1 base and J lost 4, with 11 bases in between. CDR3: CASSQGDYAYNEQFF. CDR3 DNA sequence: TGCGCCAGCAGCCAAGGAGACTATGCTTACAATGAGCAGTTCTTC.

The chain couples TRBV5-1 to TRBJ2-7; 7 bases are a match to TRBD1. J was trimmed by 4 bases and V by 3 bases; bases with no gene match: 13. Germline V gives CDR1 SGHRS, CDR2 YFSETQ. The length of the CDR3 is 16 residues. The chain's CDR3 is CASSYPSTGRMYEQYF. The CDR3 DNA reads TGCGCCAGCAGCTACCCCTCGACAGGGAGAATGTACGAGCAGTACTTC. The entire variable domain, with the rest obtained from reference TRBV5-1 and TRBJ2-7, is as follows: KAGVTQTPRYLIKTRGQQVTLSCSPISGHRSVSWYQQTPGQGLQFLFEYFSETQRNKGNFPGRFSGRQFSNSRSEMNVSTLELGDSALYLCASSYPSTGRMYEQYFGPGTRLTVT.

This clonotype was seen a few times. The chain carries TRBV4-1 and TRBJ2-3; 10 bases agree with TRBD2. The germline CDR1 and CDR2 sequences are MGHRA and YSYEKL. After removal of 1 base from V and 2 bases from J, the junction contained 3 bases not matched to a gene. The CDR3 has 16 amino acids. The CDR3 nucleotides are TGCGCCAGCAGCCAAGGTACTAGCGGGGTCACAGATACGCAGTATTTT. Protein: CASSQGTSGVTDTQYF.

The rearrangement uses TRBV5-1 and TRBJ2-1; D remains unclear. Trimming removed 0 bases from V and 2 bases from J, with 6 bases in between. The CDR3 spans 14 residues. The germline V gene has CDR1 SGHRS and CDR2 YFSETQ. For the CDR3, the DNA is TGCGCCAGCAGCTTGGCAGAGCCCTACAATGAGCAGTTCTTC. This gives the protein CASSLAEPYNEQFF.

In this sample, this clonotype turned up many times. V and J are TRBV7-9 and TRBJ2-3; TRBD2 is a possible D gene (6 bases). CDR1 and CDR2 (germline): SEHNR, FQNEAQ (reference sequence). V lost 5 bases and J 0 bases, leaving 15 bases between the germline ends. CDR3 length equals 16 residues. The CDR3 region is CASSPYTSQSTDTQYF. The CDR3, as DNA: TGTGCCAGCAGCCCATACACTAGCCAGAGCACAGATACGCAGTATTTT.

This clonotype was detected only once. The chain uses TRBV9 and TRBJ1-2, with no clear D. V was clipped by 1 base and J by 4 bases, with 8 bases between them. Germline CDR1 SGDLS, CDR2 YYNGEE. The CDR3 runs 13 residues. This CDR3 is CASSVTGFYGYTF. The CDR3 bases are TGTGCCAGCAGCGTAACGGGGTTCTATGGCTACACCTTC.